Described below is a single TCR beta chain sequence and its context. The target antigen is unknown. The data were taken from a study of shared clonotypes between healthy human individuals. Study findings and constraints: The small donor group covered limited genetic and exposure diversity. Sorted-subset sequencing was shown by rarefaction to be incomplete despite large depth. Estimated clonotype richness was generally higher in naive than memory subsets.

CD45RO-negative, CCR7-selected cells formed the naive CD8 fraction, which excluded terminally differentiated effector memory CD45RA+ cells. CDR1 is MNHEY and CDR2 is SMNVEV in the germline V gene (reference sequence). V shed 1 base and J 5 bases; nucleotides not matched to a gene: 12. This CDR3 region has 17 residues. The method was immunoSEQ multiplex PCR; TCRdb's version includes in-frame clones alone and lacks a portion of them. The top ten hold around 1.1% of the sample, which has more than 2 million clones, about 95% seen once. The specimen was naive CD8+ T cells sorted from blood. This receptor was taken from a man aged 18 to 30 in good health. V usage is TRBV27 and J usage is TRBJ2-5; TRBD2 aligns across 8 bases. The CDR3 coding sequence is TGTGCCAGCAGTTTATTGGCGGGGGGCGGGGATTGGGAGACCCAGTACTTC. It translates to CASSLLAGGGDWETQYF.